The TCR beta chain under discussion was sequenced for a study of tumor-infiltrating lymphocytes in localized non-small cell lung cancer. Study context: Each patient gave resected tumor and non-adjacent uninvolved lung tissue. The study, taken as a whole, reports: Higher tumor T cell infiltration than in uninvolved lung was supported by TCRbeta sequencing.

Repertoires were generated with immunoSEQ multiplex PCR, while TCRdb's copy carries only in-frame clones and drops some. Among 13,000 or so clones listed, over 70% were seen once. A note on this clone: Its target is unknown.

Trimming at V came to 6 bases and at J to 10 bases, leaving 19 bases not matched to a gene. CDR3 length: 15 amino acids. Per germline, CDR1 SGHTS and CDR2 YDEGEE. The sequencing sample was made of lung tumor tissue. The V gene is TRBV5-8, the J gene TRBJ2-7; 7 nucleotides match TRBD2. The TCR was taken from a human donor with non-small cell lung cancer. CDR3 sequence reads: CASTGGGALSPRQYV. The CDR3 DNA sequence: TGTGCCAGCACGGGGGGAGGGGCCCTATCCCCCAGACAGTACGTC.